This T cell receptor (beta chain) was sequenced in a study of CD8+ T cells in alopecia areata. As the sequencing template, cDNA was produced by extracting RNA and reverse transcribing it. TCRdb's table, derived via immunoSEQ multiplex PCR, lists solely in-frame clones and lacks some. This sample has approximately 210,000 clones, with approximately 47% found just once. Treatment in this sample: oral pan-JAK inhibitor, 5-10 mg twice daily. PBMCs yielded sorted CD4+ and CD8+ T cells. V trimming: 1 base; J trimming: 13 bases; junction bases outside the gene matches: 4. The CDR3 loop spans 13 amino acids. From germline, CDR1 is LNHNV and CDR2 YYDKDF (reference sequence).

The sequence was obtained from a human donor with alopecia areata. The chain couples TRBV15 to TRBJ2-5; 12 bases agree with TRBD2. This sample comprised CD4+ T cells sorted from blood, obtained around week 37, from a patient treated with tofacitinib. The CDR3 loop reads CATSRVEGLAGYF. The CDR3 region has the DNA TGTGCCACCAGCAGAGTGGAGGGACTAGCGGGGTACTTC. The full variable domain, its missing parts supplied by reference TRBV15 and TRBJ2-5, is DAMVIQNPRYQVTQFGKPVTLSCSQTLNHNVMYWYQQKSSQAPKLLFHYYDKDFNNEADTPDNFQSRRPNTSFCFLDIRSPGLGDTAMYLCATSRVEGLAGYFGPGTRLLVL.